The rows below give T cell receptor beta chains drawn from one sample of a study of a mutant IDH1 vaccine in newly diagnosed glioma. These receptors have no identified antigens. This table comes from immunoSEQ multiplex PCR, and its TCRdb copy is limited to in-frame clones, with some not included. The sample carries over 55,000 clones, approximately 80% recorded once. The source was PBMCs, collected from a glioma patient whose treatment included an IDH1 peptide vaccine. These receptor sequences come from a man aged 40-49 years with glioma. Both conserved end residues are part of each CDR3. A D gene is named only where the DNA matches it firmly. Only part of the rows carry a size: once, few, many, or a class if the clone is expanded.

>-|TRBJ2-2|TRBV15|-
TGTGCCACCAGCAGAGGAGCAACCGCCACCGGGGAGCTGTTTTTT
CATSRGATATGELFF
>-|TRBJ2-7|TRBV5-1|-
TGCGCCAGCAGCTTGGTTCTTGATCCCTACGAGCAGTACTTC
CASSLVLDPYEQYF
>-|TRBJ1-2|TRBV18|TRBD1
TGTGCCAGCTCACCGAACAACCGGCCGACAGGGGCTGGCTATGGCTACACCTTC
CASSPNNRPTGAGYGYTF
>-|TRBJ2-7|TRBV7-9|-
TGTGCCAGCAGCTTAGCCGGAGCGCCCGAGCAGTACTTC
CASSLAGAPEQYF
>-|TRBJ2-1|TRBV25-1|TRBD2
TGTGCCAGCAGTGAATGGGAGGGGAGCAATGAGCAGTTCTTC
CASSEWEGSNEQFF
>-|TRBJ1-1|TRBV30|-
TGTGCCTGGAGTGTAGAGGGCGGCGAGCTCGACCATATGAACACTGAAGCTTTCTTT
CAWSVEGGELDHMNTEAFF
>-|TRBJ2-7|TRBV18|-
TGTGCCAGCTCACCGTACCCGATGACTTCACTCTCCTACGAGCAGTACTTC
CASSPYPMTSLSYEQYF
>once|TRBJ1-2|TRBV5-5|-
TGTGCCAGCAGCTTGGAGAGGTCGCCCTTCTATGGCTACACCTTC
CASSLERSPFYGYTF
>-|TRBJ1-5|TRBV28|-
TGTGCCAGCCGCCGCCGTGGACATATTAGCAATCAGCCCCAGCATTTT
CASRRRGHISNQPQHF
>-|TRBJ1-2|TRBV19|-
TGTGCCAGTAGTATATTTTCGGGGAACACCCCTAACTATGGCTACACCTTC
CASSIFSGNTPNYGYTF
>few|TRBJ2-7|TRBV27|-
TGTGCCAGCAGCCCAAGCAGGGGCCCCTACGAGCAGTACTTC
CASSPSRGPYEQYF
>-|TRBJ1-2|TRBV5-5|-
TGTGCCAGCAGCCCCAGGGGTTCCGACCTCTATGGCTACACCTTC
CASSPRGSDLYGYTF
>-|TRBJ1-5|TRBV28|-
TGTGCCAGCAGTTTCCGGGTCCGGCCCCAGCATTTT
CASSFRVRPQHF
>-|TRBJ2-7|TRBV9|TRBD2
TGTGCCAGCATCGTGTTATCTCGGGAGGAAGCGGCCTACGAGCAGTACTTC
CASIVLSREEAAYEQYF
>-|TRBJ1-4|TRBV18|TRBD1
TGTGCCAGCTCATCCAAAGACAGGGGCCTTAATGAAAAACTGTTTTTT
CASSSKDRGLNEKLFF
>-|TRBJ2-7|TRBV28|-
TGTGCCAGCAGTGGGGGACGGACAGCGACCTACGAGCAGTACTTC
CASSGGRTATYEQYF
>-|TRBJ2-7|TRBV14|TRBD1
TGTGCCAGCAGCCAAGCTATCGGCCCAGGGGGCCACGAGCAGTACTTC
CASSQAIGPGGHEQYF
>once|TRBJ2-7|TRBV4-1|TRBD1
TGCGCCAGCAGCCAGGAAACGGACAGGGCTCCGTACGAGCAGTACTTC
CASSQETDRAPYEQYF
>once|TRBJ2-1|TRBV15|-
TGTGCCACCAGCGGGGTCGGGACTTCGCAGTTCTTC
CATSGVGTSQFF
>-|TRBJ2-5|TRBV5-1|-
TGCGCCAGCAGCGGGGGAGGGGGCAAGCCGCGGGAGACCCAGTACTTC
CASSGGGGKPRETQYF
>-|TRBJ1-5|TRBV28|-
TGTGCCAGCAAAGGGTACACGAGGGGCCGGAGTCAGCCCCAGCATTTT
CASKGYTRGRSQPQHF
>-|TRBJ1-6|TRBV19|-
TGTGCCAGTAGTACCCCGGGACGCCGGTCAGCCCTCCACTTT
CASSTPGRRSALHF
>-|TRBJ1-5|TRBV9|-
TGTGCCAGCAGCGGCCAAGCCCCGAGGGCTAGCAATCAGCCCCAGCATTTT
CASSGQAPRASNQPQHF
>-|TRBJ2-5|TRBV28|-
TGTGCCAGCAGTCAGACAGTCGGTTCGCCGGAGACCCAGTACTTC
CASSQTVGSPETQYF
>once|TRBJ2-5|TRBV7-2|TRBD1
TGTGCCAGCAGCTTAGTACAGGGGGCGTTAGAGACCCAGTACTTC
CASSLVQGALETQYF